The 32 T cell receptor beta chains below all came from one sample that was sequenced in a study of response to subunit inactivated influenza vaccine. TCRdb used MiXCR to reprocess the RT-PCR reads, holding one entry per CDR3 protein. The sample holds about 530,000 distinct CDR3 sequences, 10% to 15% seen once. Sample: PBMCs from blood, taken about 40 days after vaccination. The receptors here all came from a man aged 50 to 59 who received an inactivated influenza vaccine.

This clonotype was seen a handful of times. J is TRBJ2-5 and V is TRBV27, with a weak D call TRBD2 (5 bases). V was pared by 6 bases and J by 2 bases, with 16 bases between. This CDR3 is 15 amino acids long. Germline-derived CDR1 and CDR2 are MNHEY and SMNVEV (reference sequence). The CDR3 here is CASSSLRGDQETQYF. The CDR3 nucleotides read TGTGCCAGCAGCTCCCTTCGGGGAGATCAAGAGACCCAGTACTTC.

This clonotype has just a few counts. CDR3 protein: CASNLGRNNEQFF. Here the CDR3 DNA reads TGTGCCAGCAACCTAGGCAGGAACAATGAGCAGTTCTTC. The chain couples TRBV12-3 or TRBV12-4 to TRBJ2-1; D not certain. Trimming removed 7 bases at V and 5 bases at J, with 12 bases between. The CDR3 spans 13 residues.

The J gene is TRBJ2-5, the V gene TRBV5-1, with a possible D match to TRBD2 (6 bases). V gave up 7 bases and J gave up 5 bases, with 21 bases separating them. Looked up from germline, CDR1 is SGHRS and CDR2 is YFSETQ. The CDR3 length is 15 residues. The CDR3 loop reads CASRLSGASGETQYF. As DNA, the CDR3 is TGCGCCAGCCGCCTTAGCGGTGCCTCAGGGGAGACCCAGTACTTC.

This clonotype was observed a handful of times. The V gene is TRBV9, the J gene TRBJ2-1; the D is unclear. Per the germline V gene, CDR1 is SGDLS and CDR2 is YYNGEE. V gave up 0 bases and J gave up 0 bases, with 7 bases separating them. The CDR3 is made up of 15 amino acids. CDR3 protein: CASSVDYPSYNEQFF. CDR3 coding DNA: TGTGCCAGCAGCGTAGACTACCCCTCCTACAATGAGCAGTTCTTC.

This clonotype was detected only a few times. The chain joins TRBV5-1 to TRBJ2-1; TRBD2 matches 7 bases. Germline-derived CDR1 and CDR2 are SGHRS and YFSETQ. Trimming cost V 5 bases and J 2 bases; bases outside gene matches: 10. The CDR3 consists of 16 residues. The CDR3 loop is CASRGVSGGPYNEQFF. The CDR3 DNA reads TGCGCCAGCAGGGGGGTCTCGGGGGGACCCTACAATGAGCAGTTCTTC.

This clonotype was seen a handful of times. The V gene is TRBV5-5, the J gene TRBJ2-2; 9 bases map to TRBD2. The V gene's germline CDR1 is SGHKS and CDR2 YYEKEE (reference sequence). Unmatched junction bases numbered 4, after V lost 1 base and J lost 0 bases. The CDR3 covers 17 residues. The CDR3 nucleotides read TGTGCCAGCAGCTTGTCGGCTAGCGGGACGAACACCGGGGAGCTGTTTTTT. It codes for CASSLSASGTNTGELFF.

This clonotype has at least ten counts. The chain joins TRBV20-1 to TRBJ2-5, with TRBD2 identical over 7 bases. The CDR3 loop spans 14 amino acids. Per germline, CDR1 DFQATT and CDR2 SNEGSKA (reference sequence). V gave up 2 bases and J gave up 0 bases; unmatched junction bases: 3. CDR3: CSARTLADQETQYF. Here the CDR3 DNA reads TGCAGTGCTAGAACCCTAGCGGACCAAGAGACCCAGTACTTC.

V is TRBV20-1 and J is TRBJ2-7; 9 nucleotides agree with TRBD1. The CDR3 has 14 amino acids. The germline gives CDR1 DFQATT, CDR2 SNEGSKA (reference sequence). V trimming: 3 bases; J trimming: 6 bases; junction bases outside the gene matches: 9. The CDR3 loop is CSARTGQGTSEQYF. The CDR3, as DNA: TGCAGTGCTAGGACCGGACAGGGGACTTCCGAGCAGTACTTC.

J is TRBJ2-5 and V is TRBV4-2; tentative D call: TRBD1 (6 bases). Germline V gives CDR1 LGHNA, CDR2 YNFKEQ. The CDR3 has 16 residues. Trimming cost V 0 bases and J 2 bases, with 13 bases left between them. CDR3 nucleotides: TGTGCCAGCAGCCAAGATCGATTACAGGGTCAAGAGACCCAGTACTTC. Its translation is CASSQDRLQGQETQYF.

This clonotype has a count of ten or more. The chain is built from TRBV20-1 and TRBJ2-7, with TRBD1 identical over 8 bases. With V trimmed by 6 bases and J by 4 bases, 8 bases remained unmatched. Germline assignment: CDR1 DFQATT and CDR2 SNEGSKA (reference sequence). The CDR3 consists of 13 residues. Here the CDR3 reads CSARAGGRYEQYF. Here the CDR3 DNA reads TGCAGTGCCAGGGCAGGGGGCAGATACGAGCAGTACTTC.

This clonotype showed up many times. J is TRBJ2-1 and V is TRBV27, with a tentative D call TRBD1 (5 bases). V was clipped by 2 bases and J by 7 bases, with 21 bases between them. The length of the CDR3 is 17 residues. The germline CDR1 and CDR2 sequences are MNHEY and SMNVEV (reference sequence). CDR3 nucleotides: TGTGCCAGCAGTTTACTCGGCAGGGATGAAATCCCAAATGAGCAGTTCTTC. Residues: CASSLLGRDEIPNEQFF.

This clonotype occurred a few times. The gene calls are TRBV4-1 and TRBJ1-4, with D hard to call. This CDR3 spans 14 amino acids. Trimming pared 5 bases from V and 8 bases from J, leaving 15 bases between. In germline, CDR1 is MGHRA, CDR2 YSYEKL. The CDR3 DNA sequence: TGCGCCAGCAGCTCCCCCGGACGGCGGGAAAAACTGTTTTTT. Its protein product is CASSSPGRREKLFF.

The CDR3 loop is CASRGDRGRIGGNQPQHF. CDR3 nucleotide sequence: TGTGCCAGCAGAGGGGACAGGGGGCGGATCGGTGGCAATCAGCCCCAGCATTTT. J is TRBJ1-5 and V is TRBV2; 12 bases match TRBD1. The CDR3 length is 18 residues. Germline loops: CDR1 SNHLY, CDR2 FYNNEI. V dropped 6 bases and J dropped 2; count of bases not matched to a gene: 11.

This rearrangement joins TRBV6-2 or TRBV6-3 to TRBJ1-2; TRBD1 might be the D (6 bases). Germline values: CDR1 MNHEY, CDR2 SVGEGT. V lost 3 bases and J lost 4, with 15 bases in between. The CDR3 sequence is 15 residues long. CDR3 in amino acids: CASSYQRGLSYGYTF. As DNA, the CDR3 is TGTGCCAGCAGTTATCAACGGGGGCTCAGCTATGGCTACACCTTC.

This rearrangement joins TRBV7-6 to TRBJ2-1; tentatively, D is TRBD1 (6 bases). The CDR3 loop spans 17 amino acids. The germline CDR1 and CDR2 sequences are SGHVS and FNYEAQ. V was trimmed by 5 bases and J by 4 bases, leaving 21 bases between them. CDR3 sequence reads: CASSKTPSGTIYNEQFF. The CDR3 DNA is TGTGCCAGCAGCAAGACCCCATCCGGGACAATATACAATGAGCAGTTCTTC.

The rearrangement links TRBV10-3 to TRBJ2-7; TRBD2 aligns across 11 bases. V was pared by 6 bases and J by 3 bases, with 4 bases of the junction left unmatched. This CDR3 has 14 residues. Germline CDR1 is ENHRY and CDR2 is SYGVKD. Written as DNA, the CDR3 is TGTGCCATCAGGTTAGCGGGAGGGTTCTACGAGCAGTACTTC. It translates to CAIRLAGGFYEQYF.

With regard to this clonotype: At one end the junction does not follow the germline gene, possibly because of a read error. This sequence joins TRBV9 and TRBJ1-1, with D perhaps TRBD1 (6 bases). CDR3 length: 11 residues. CDR1 SGDLS and CDR2 YYNGEE come from the germline V gene. CDR3 residues: CASSGGGNIVF. The CDR3 DNA reads TGTGCCAGCAGCGGAGGGGGAAATATCGTCTTT.

This clonotype was seen at least ten times. This rearrangement joins TRBV20-1 to TRBJ2-7; no firm D call. The CDR3 contains 13 residues. The germline V and J ends were trimmed by 0 bases and 0 bases, with 6 bases remaining between them. Germline V CDR1 and CDR2: DFQATT, SNEGSKA (reference sequence). The CDR3 region is CSAREGNSYEQYF. The CDR3 nucleotides are TGCAGTGCTAGAGAAGGGAACTCCTACGAGCAGTACTTC.

The V gene is TRBV10-3, the J gene TRBJ2-7; D is possibly TRBD1 (5 bases). The germline V and J ends were trimmed by 3 bases and 4 bases, with 13 bases remaining between them. Germline CDR1 is ENHRY and CDR2 is SYGVKD. The length of the CDR3 is 14 residues. CDR3 in amino acids: CAISEDRLNYEQYF. CDR3 in DNA: TGTGCCATCAGTGAAGACAGATTAAATTACGAGCAGTACTTC.

This clonotype was observed a handful of times. The genes are TRBV27 and TRBJ2-7; 10 nucleotides agree with TRBD2. The V segment lost 5 bases and the J segment 2 bases; nucleotides outside the gene matches: 3. The germline gives CDR1 MNHEY, CDR2 SMNVEV (reference sequence). The CDR3 spans 14 residues. The CDR3 loop reads CASSTSGATYEQYF. The CDR3 DNA reads as TGTGCCAGCAGTACTAGCGGGGCTACCTACGAGCAGTACTTC.

This clonotype was picked up a small number of times. The CDR3 sequence is CASSQMADSYNEQFF. The CDR3 DNA reads TGTGCCAGCAGCCAAATGGCGGACTCCTACAATGAGCAGTTCTTC. The chain recombines TRBV3-1 with TRBJ2-1; D remains ambiguous. The CDR3 consists of 15 residues. From germline, CDR1 is LGHDT and CDR2 YNNKEL (reference sequence). Trimming took off 2 bases at V and 0 bases at J, with 8 bases between the two ends.

This clonotype was found a few times. The chain combines TRBV5-1 with TRBJ1-2; D is uncertain. With 0 bases removed from V and 2 bases from J, the gap between germline ends came to 11 bases. Germline V gene sequence: CDR1 SGHRS, CDR2 YFSETQ. The CDR3 runs 15 residues. In nucleotides, the CDR3 is TGCGCCAGCAGCTTGGATCCACTCGACAACTATGGCTACACCTTC. It encodes CASSLDPLDNYGYTF.

This clonotype was counted a single time. The rearrangement uses TRBV20-1 and TRBJ2-2; TRBD2 matches 12 bases. The length of the CDR3 is 16 residues. J was trimmed by 6 bases and V by 6 bases; bases with no gene match: 11. Germline V gene data show CDR1 as DFQATT and CDR2 as SNEGSKA (reference sequence). CDR3 nucleotide sequence: TGCAGTGCACACGATACTAGCGGGGGGCGTGCCGGGGAGCTGTTTTTT. Translating gives CSAHDTSGGRAGELFF.

The gene calls are TRBV6-5 and TRBJ2-1; D call uncertain. V was cut by 3 bases and J by 4 bases, with 13 bases left in between. Germline loops: CDR1 MNHEY, CDR2 SVGAGI. This CDR3 has 15 residues. This chain's CDR3 is CASSYRKTLYNEQFF. The CDR3 DNA follows: TGTGCCAGCAGTTATCGGAAGACCCTTTACAATGAGCAGTTCTTC.

This chain joins TRBV20-1 and TRBJ2-5; D is undetermined. The CDR3 has 13 amino acids. The germline V gene has CDR1 DFQATT and CDR2 SNEGSKA (reference sequence). V was pared by 6 bases and J by 2 bases, with 13 bases between. The CDR3 reads CSAGLVLQETQYF. Written as DNA, the CDR3 is TGCAGTGCGGGCCTTGTCTTACAAGAGACCCAGTACTTC.

The V call is TRBV7-9, the J call TRBJ1-1; 9 bases fit TRBD1. The CDR3 extends over 15 amino acids. V was clipped by 6 bases and J by 4 bases; unmatched bases: 9. In germline, CDR1 is SEHNR, CDR2 FQNEAQ (reference sequence). This CDR3 reads CASRKTQGAGTEAFF. In nucleotides, the CDR3 is TGTGCCAGCAGAAAAACACAGGGGGCTGGCACTGAAGCTTTCTTT. The full variable domain, in which reference TRBV7-9 and TRBJ1-1 provide the parts outside the CDR3, is DTGVSQNPRHKITKRGQNVTFRCDPISEHNRLYWYRQTLGQGPEFLTYFQNEAQLEKSRLLSDRFSAERPKGSFSTLEIQRTEQGDSAMYLCASRKTQGAGTEAFFGQGTRLTVV.

Remarks on this clonotype: Since a much larger clone is just one base distant, this may be a read error. The CDR3 DNA reads TGTGCCAGCAGCTCCGGACAGGGAGGGCATTCACCCCTCCACTTT. This sequence encodes CASSSGQGGHSPLHF. The rearrangement uses TRBV7-3 and TRBJ1-6; 8 bases align to TRBD1. Germline assignment: CDR1 SGHTA and CDR2 FQGTGA. J gave up 8 bases and V 4 bases, and 7 bases lay outside the gene matches. The CDR3 covers 15 residues.

The J gene is TRBJ2-1, the V gene TRBV20-1; TRBD2 matches at 14 bases. After removal of 4 bases from V and 4 bases from J, the junction contained 15 bases not matched to a gene. CDR1 is DFQATT and CDR2 is SNEGSKA in the germline V gene (reference sequence). The CDR3 extends over 19 amino acids. The CDR3, as DNA: TGCAGTGCTATAAGGGGAGGCGCAAGACTAGCGGGAGGGTACAATGAGCAGTTCTTC. Encoded protein: CSAIRGGARLAGGYNEQFF.

The gene calls are TRBV21-1 and TRBJ2-1; the D call in the table, TRBD1, was not verified against the DNA. TRBV21-1 corresponds to a pseudogene. The CDR3 has 14 residues. The CDR3 sequence: CASSTGQGWNEQFF. The CDR3 nucleotides are TGTGCCAGCAGCACCGGACAGGGCTGGAATGAGCAGTTCTTC.

This clonotype occurred a few times. Here the CDR3 DNA reads TGCAGTGCTAGTAGGGGCAGGCTCCAAGAGACCCAGTACTTC. Translation: CSASRGRLQETQYF. The chain uses TRBV20-1 and TRBJ2-5; a possible D gene is TRBD1 (5 bases). Trimming stripped 3 bases from V and 1 base from J, with 12 bases between. The CDR3 is 14 residues long. Per germline, CDR1 DFQATT and CDR2 SNEGSKA (reference sequence).

This clonotype has at least ten counts. The genes are TRBV6-1 and TRBJ1-6; 7 nucleotides agree with TRBD1. Trimming cost V 6 bases and J 5 bases; bases outside gene matches: 4. Germline V gives CDR1 MNHNS, CDR2 SASEGT. There are 14 residues in the CDR3. For the CDR3, the DNA is TGTGCCAGCAGGATGACAGGGCATAATTCACCCCTCCACTTT. Encoded protein: CASRMTGHNSPLHF.

V usage is TRBV7-9 and J usage is TRBJ2-7, with TRBD2 matching 12 bases. CDR3 length equals 16 residues. Trimming removed 5 bases from V and 2 bases from J; junction bases left unmatched: 7. Germline V gene lookup returns CDR1 SEHNR and CDR2 FQNEAQ (reference sequence). The CDR3 loop reads CASSPRLAGETYEQYF. The CDR3 DNA is TGTGCCAGCAGCCCGAGACTAGCGGGGGAGACCTACGAGCAGTACTTC.